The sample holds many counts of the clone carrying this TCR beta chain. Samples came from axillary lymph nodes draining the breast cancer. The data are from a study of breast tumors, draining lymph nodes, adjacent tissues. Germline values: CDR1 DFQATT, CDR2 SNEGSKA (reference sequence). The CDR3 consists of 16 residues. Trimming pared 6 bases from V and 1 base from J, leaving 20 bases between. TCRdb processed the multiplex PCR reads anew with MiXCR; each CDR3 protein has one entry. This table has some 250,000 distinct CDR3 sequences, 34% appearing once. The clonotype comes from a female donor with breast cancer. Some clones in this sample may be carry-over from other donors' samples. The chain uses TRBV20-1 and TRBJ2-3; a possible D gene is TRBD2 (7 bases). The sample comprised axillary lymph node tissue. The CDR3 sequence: CSASGSVGGRTDTQYF. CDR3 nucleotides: TGCAGTGCGAGCGGTTCGGTGGGGGGGCGCACAGATACGCAGTATTTT.